This TCR beta chain was recorded in a study of cytomegalovirus exposure and HLA in healthy donors. Study as a whole: Some 200 million T cells yielded roughly 120 million unique TCR beta sequences in earlier analysis.

With regard to this clone: Its target is unknown.

PCR employed 60 Vbeta and 13 Jbeta primers. This table comes from immunoSEQ multiplex PCR, and its TCRdb copy is limited to in-frame clones, with some not included. Recorded here are approximately 70,000 clones; the top ten clones represent 5%. Study results and limitations: DRB1 showed the most TCR associations and HLA-C the fewest in a later analysis, as rates varied by HLA locus.

Germline V gene lookup returns CDR1 SGHTA and CDR2 FQGNSA. V lost 1 base to trimming and J lost 5 bases; unmatched junction nucleotides: 3. The CDR3 has 14 residues. The receptor was derived from a woman in her forties in good health and CMV-seropositive. The specimen was PBMCs. The chain is built from TRBV7-2 and TRBJ1-1, with 8 nucleotides matching TRBD1. The CDR3 sequence: CASSLDGQGTEAFF. The DNA for the CDR3 is TGTGCCAGCAGCTTAGATGGACAGGGAACTGAAGCTTTCTTT.